This T cell receptor (beta chain) was found in a study of cytomegalovirus exposure and HLA in healthy donors. Vbeta (60) and Jbeta (13) primers were used in the PCR. Sequencing was performed with immunoSEQ multiplex PCR; in TCRdb, only in-frame clones are kept and a portion is missing. The sample consists of around 97,000 clones, around three quarters of them appearing once. CDR1 MNHEY and CDR2 SMNVEV come from the germline V gene (reference sequence). The V and J ends lost 5 bases and 13 bases respectively, with 12 bases between them. The CDR3 has 11 amino acids. This clone has more than one count but fewer than ten.

The chain has TRBV27 and TRBJ2-1; D gene uncertain. Sequences were obtained from PBMCs. This TCR was recovered from a woman younger than 35 in good health and CMV-seropositive. The CDR3 DNA reads TGTGCCAGCAGTAGCCGGGTTGAACAGTTCTTC. Residues: CASSSRVEQFF.